A single sample gave rise to the 32 T cell receptor beta chains below, sequenced in a study of blood T cell repertoires in COVID-19. The method was immunoSEQ multiplex PCR; TCRdb's version includes in-frame clones alone and lacks a portion of them. Altogether 230,000 or so clones are present, around 86% being singletons, with the ten largest covering less than 4.5%. Sequences were obtained from PBMCs or T cells enriched from blood (not recorded which). The source is a middle-aged woman with acute COVID-19.

The rearrangement uses TRBV7-2 and TRBJ1-1, with 8 bases matching TRBD1. After removal of 0 bases from V and 1 base from J, the junction contained 7 bases not matched to a gene. From germline, CDR1 is SGHTA and CDR2 FQGNSA. The CDR3 has 17 amino acids. In nucleotides, the CDR3 is TGTGCCAGCAGCTTAGCGCCCACAGGGGGTCAGAACACTGAAGCTTTCTTT. The encoded protein is CASSLAPTGGQNTEAFF.

The chain uses TRBV9 and TRBJ2-3; D is possibly TRBD1 (6 bases). The CDR3 contains 14 residues. With 2 bases removed from V and 2 bases from J, the gap between germline ends came to 9 bases. Germline V gene lookup returns CDR1 SGDLS and CDR2 YYNGEE. In DNA form, the CDR3 reads TGTGCCAGCAGCGTGCAGGGGTCCACAGATACGCAGTATTTT. It codes for CASSVQGSTDTQYF.

The chain links TRBV19 to TRBJ2-2; D is ambiguous. Trimming pared 1 base from V and 0 bases from J, leaving 12 bases between. This CDR3 has 17 residues. Germline assignment: CDR1 LNHDA and CDR2 SQIVND (reference sequence). In DNA form, the CDR3 reads TGTGCCAGTAGTATAGTCGGCTTAACAGCGAACACCGGGGAGCTGTTTTTT. Its translation: CASSIVGLTANTGELFF.

This clone was seen once. The CDR3 DNA follows: TGTGCCAGCAGCTTGACCACAGGGTACAATTCACCCCTCCACTTT. Its protein product is CASSLTTGYNSPLHF. The rearrangement links TRBV5-5 to TRBJ1-6; D is perhaps TRBD1 (6 bases). Germline CDR1 is SGHKS and CDR2 is YYEKEE (reference sequence). V was trimmed by 1 base and J by 7 bases, leaving 12 bases between them. The CDR3 is 15 amino acids.

The chain joins TRBV29-1 to TRBJ2-1; TRBD1 matches 7 bases. The J segment lost 10 bases and the V segment lost 5 bases, leaving 14 bases of the junction unmatched. The CDR3 loop spans 14 amino acids. Germline-derived CDR1 and CDR2 are SQVTM and ANQGSEA. For the CDR3, the DNA is TGCAGCGTTCTCCGGGACAGAGTGGCCAGGGAGCAGTTCTTC. Protein sequence: CSVLRDRVAREQFF.

This clone was picked up one time. The genes are TRBV9 and TRBJ1-2; 9 bases line up with TRBD1. The germline V gene encodes CDR1 SGDLS and CDR2 YYNGEE. The junction had 7 bases not matched to a gene; V was cut back by 6 bases and J by 4 bases. There are 14 residues in the CDR3. CDR3: CASTPGTGPYGYTF. Here the CDR3 DNA reads TGTGCCAGCACGCCCGGGACAGGGCCCTATGGCTACACCTTC.

The chain joins TRBV5-4 to TRBJ2-6; D possibly corresponds to TRBD1 (6 bases). The germline V gene encodes CDR1 SGHNT and CDR2 YYREEE (reference sequence). This CDR3 spans 15 amino acids. V lost 0 bases and J 2 bases, leaving 6 bases between the germline ends. CDR3 in amino acids: CASSLGTAGANVLTF. The DNA of the CDR3 is TGTGCCAGCAGCTTGGGGACAGCTGGGGCCAACGTCCTGACTTTC.

The chain uses TRBV12-3 or TRBV12-4 and TRBJ2-7; D possibly corresponds to TRBD1 (5 bases). The V gene lost 2 bases and the J gene lost 2 bases, with 7 bases spanning the gap. This CDR3 is 13 amino acids long. For the CDR3, the DNA is TGTGCCAGCAGTTTACTAGGGGCCTACGAGCAGTACTTC. Protein: CASSLLGAYEQYF.

The chain uses TRBV7-9 and TRBJ1-5, with 7 bases fitting TRBD1. The CDR3 has 14 amino acids. V trimming: 1 base; J trimming: 6 bases; junction bases outside the gene matches: 3. The germline gives CDR1 SEHNR, CDR2 FQNEAQ (reference sequence). In nucleotides, the CDR3 is TGTGCCAGCAGCTTAGGAGGGGGCAGTCAGCCCCAGCATTTT. As protein: CASSLGGGSQPQHF.

This clone was recorded a few times. The V call is TRBV5-4, the J call TRBJ1-2, with 11 bases matching TRBD1. The V gene end was trimmed by 4 bases and the J gene end by 8 bases; junction bases not matched to a gene: 7. In germline, CDR1 is SGHNT, CDR2 YYREEE (reference sequence). CDR3 size: 14 residues. This CDR3 reads CASSADRGQTGYTF. Here the CDR3 DNA reads TGTGCCAGCAGCGCGGACAGGGGGCAGACCGGCTACACCTTC.

The V call is TRBV5-1, the J call TRBJ1-1; D might be TRBD1 (5 bases). The CDR3 has 13 amino acids. Germline CDR1 reads SGHRS; CDR2 reads YFSETQ. V gave up 2 bases and J gave up 1 base, with 6 bases separating them. The CDR3 loop is CASSLQANTEAFF. The CDR3 DNA reads TGCGCCAGCAGCTTACAGGCGAACACTGAAGCTTTCTTT.

The gene calls are TRBV14 and TRBJ2-6; weak D call: TRBD2 (5 bases). Trimming took off 0 bases at V and 0 bases at J, with 12 bases between the two ends. The CDR3 is 18 residues long. Germline V gives CDR1 SGHDN, CDR2 FVKESK. Here the CDR3 reads CASSQDGGVLSGANVLTF. DNA of the CDR3: TGTGCCAGCAGCCAAGACGGAGGTGTCCTCTCTGGGGCCAACGTCCTGACTTTC.

This sequence joins TRBV6-5 and TRBJ1-2; unclear D gene. The CDR3 spans 13 residues. The V end lost 4 bases, the J end lost 6 bases, and 12 bases lay between the germline ends. Germline lookup yields CDR1 MNHEY and CDR2 SVGAGI. The CDR3 loop is CASSSIIGDGYTF. The CDR3 DNA is TGTGCCAGCAGTTCTATCATCGGGGATGGCTACACCTTC.

The rearrangement links TRBV7-2 to TRBJ2-2; perhaps TRBD2 as D (7 bases). V was clipped by 2 bases and J by 6 bases, with 16 bases between them. Germline loops: CDR1 SGHTA, CDR2 FQGNSA. The CDR3 extends over 16 amino acids. This CDR3 reads CASSLQGGGSAGELFF. DNA for the CDR3: TGTGCCAGCAGCTTACAGGGAGGGGGGAGCGCCGGGGAGCTGTTTTTT.

The chain links TRBV12-5 to TRBJ1-5; D ambiguous. The V gene lost 0 bases and the J gene lost 1 base, with 7 bases spanning the gap. The CDR3 loop spans 15 amino acids. Germline V gene sequence: CDR1 LGHNT, CDR2 FRNRAP. Here the CDR3 reads CASGLVSGSNQPQHF. CDR3 in DNA: TGTGCTAGTGGTTTGGTATCCGGGAGCAATCAGCCCCAGCATTTT. Drawing the rest from reference TRBV12-5 and TRBJ1-5, the complete variable domain is DARVTQTPRHKVTEMGQEVTMRCQPILGHNTVFWYRQTMMQGLELLAYFRNRAPLDDSGMPKDRFSAEMPDATLATLKIQPSEPRDSAVYFCASGLVSGSNQPQHFGDGTRLSIL.

The V call is TRBV29-1, the J call TRBJ2-5, with 12 bases that match TRBD2. CDR1 is SQVTM, CDR2 ANQGSEA, per germline. The CDR3 has 15 residues. After removal of 6 bases from V and 5 bases from J, the junction contained 10 bases not matched to a gene. CDR3 DNA: TGCAGCGTCCCCCTAGCGGGGGGGCCGGGGGAGACCCAGTACTTC. Translated, it gives CSVPLAGGPGETQYF.

This clone was seen only once. The V gene is TRBV5-4, the J gene TRBJ1-2; 8 nucleotides align to TRBD1. Trimming at V came to 4 bases and at J to 7 bases, leaving 3 bases not matched to a gene. Germline V gene lookup returns CDR1 SGHNT and CDR2 YYREEE (reference sequence). The CDR3 covers 12 residues. In DNA form, the CDR3 reads TGTGCCAGCAGCCAGGACAGGGTTGGCTACACCTTC. Translated: CASSQDRVGYTF. Together with reference TRBV5-4 and TRBJ1-2, the CDR3 gives the full variable domain: ETGVTQSPTHLIKTRGQQVTLRCSSQSGHNTVSWYQQALGQGPQFIFQYYREEENGRGNFPPRFSGLQFPNYSSELNVNALELDDSALYLCASSQDRVGYTFGSGTRLTVV.

The V call is TRBV19, the J call TRBJ1-4; TRBD1 aligns across 8 bases. V shed 1 base, J shed 0 bases, and the junction held 7 bases outside the gene matches. Germline V gives CDR1 LNHDA, CDR2 SQIVND (reference sequence). The CDR3 is made up of 18 amino acids. The CDR3 nucleotides are TGTGCCAGTAGTATAGCAGGGGGCCAAACCGCAACTAATGAAAAACTGTTTTTT. Encoded protein: CASSIAGGQTATNEKLFF.

CDR3 loop: CARPRVPGATNEKLFF. The DNA of the CDR3 is TGTGCCAGGCCCCGTGTCCCAGGTGCAACTAATGAAAAACTGTTTTTT. The chain recombines TRBV27 with TRBJ1-4; D not resolved. Trimming pared 9 bases from V and 0 bases from J, leaving 17 bases between. The CDR3 contains 16 residues. Germline V CDR1 and CDR2: MNHEY, SMNVEV (reference sequence).

This chain connects TRBV12-3 or TRBV12-4 to TRBJ2-7, with D possibly TRBD2 on 5 matching bases. Trimming stripped 5 bases from V and 6 bases from J, with 14 bases between. The CDR3 has 13 residues. The CDR3 is CASSPHPSGEQYV. The DNA for the CDR3 is TGTGCCAGCAGTCCCCACCCGAGCGGCGAGCAGTACGTC.

The chain recombines TRBV11-3 with TRBJ2-1; 8 bases map to TRBD2. J lost 2 bases, V lost 5 bases, and 8 bases had no gene match. The CDR3 length is 16 residues. Germline values: CDR1 SGHNT, CDR2 YENEEA. In DNA, the CDR3 is TGTGCCAGCAGCCGGGTCGGGCGGGGGGCCTACAATGAGCAGTTCTTC. The encoded protein is CASSRVGRGAYNEQFF.

The chain links TRBV6-5 to TRBJ1-5; TRBD1 matches at 7 bases. The CDR3 has 13 amino acids. Germline CDR1 is MNHEY and CDR2 is SVGAGI. V was clipped by 1 base and J by 13 bases; unmatched bases: 7. The CDR3 nucleotides read TGTGCCAGCAGTTACTTAGCAACAGGGGATCAGCATTTT. It translates to CASSYLATGDQHF.

The V and J genes are TRBV2 and TRBJ1-5; 9 bases line up with TRBD1. Germline CDR1 and CDR2: SNHLY and FYNNEI. This CDR3 spans 15 amino acids. V shed 6 bases and J 0 bases; nucleotides not matched to a gene: 3. Here the CDR3 reads CASSEDRGSNQPQHF. CDR3 DNA: TGTGCCAGCAGCGAGGACAGGGGTAGCAATCAGCCCCAGCATTTT.

V is TRBV9 and J is TRBJ2-2; 12 positions match TRBD1. Per the germline V gene, CDR1 is SGDLS and CDR2 is YYNGEE. V lost 4 bases and J lost 7; bases outside the gene matches: 8. The CDR3 spans 16 residues. CDR3 region: CASSSGTGGKGGELFF. The CDR3 DNA is TGTGCCAGCAGCTCAGGGACAGGGGGCAAGGGCGGGGAGCTGTTTTTT.

The chain combines TRBV27 with TRBJ1-2; 7 bases map to TRBD1. Trimming took 6 bases from V and 2 from J; bases not matched to a gene: 12. CDR1 MNHEY and CDR2 SMNVEV come from the germline V gene (reference sequence). CDR3 length: 16 amino acids. The CDR3 nucleotides read TGTGCCAGCAGCTCAAACTACGACAGGGTGAACTATGGCTACACCTTC. It yields the protein CASSSNYDRVNYGYTF.

This clone came up once. This chain connects TRBV7-3 to TRBJ2-2, with 7 nucleotides matching TRBD2. This CDR3 is 15 amino acids long. Trimming cost V 6 bases and J 5 bases; bases outside gene matches: 9. The germline gives CDR1 SGHTA, CDR2 FQGTGA. CDR3 in amino acids: CASRLPGLSTGELFF. The CDR3 DNA follows: TGTGCCAGCAGGCTACCGGGACTATCGACCGGGGAGCTGTTTTTT.

The rearrangement joins TRBV12-5 to TRBJ2-7; 12 nucleotides match TRBD2. V trimming: 5 bases; J trimming: 5 bases; junction bases outside the gene matches: 4. Germline CDR1 reads LGHNT; CDR2 reads FRNRAP. The CDR3 consists of 14 residues. CDR3 loop: CASGTSGGFDEQYF. The CDR3 coding sequence is TGTGCTAGTGGTACTAGCGGGGGGTTCGACGAGCAGTACTTC.

This clone has only a few counts. This sequence joins TRBV7-2 and TRBJ1-6; TRBD1 might be the D (5 bases). The germline V gene has CDR1 SGHTA and CDR2 FQGNSA. V was clipped by 5 bases and J by 8 bases, with 25 bases between them. The CDR3 length is 18 residues. The CDR3 spells CASSPYLGGRGIHSPLHF. CDR3 sequence (DNA): TGTGCCAGCAGCCCCTACTTGGGGGGGAGGGGAATTCATTCACCCCTCCACTTT.

The gene calls are TRBV6-5 and TRBJ2-3, with 7 bases matching TRBD1. The CDR3 is 15 amino acids. Germline values: CDR1 MNHEY, CDR2 SVGAGI. V dropped 4 bases and J dropped 4; count of bases not matched to a gene: 8. The CDR3 DNA reads as TGTGCCAGCAGTTTCGACAGGGTAGGGGCAGATACGCAGTATTTT. This encodes CASSFDRVGADTQYF.

The rearrangement uses TRBV27 and TRBJ1-1; weak D call: TRBD1 (6 bases). V was cut by 2 bases and J by 4 bases, with 17 bases left in between. The length of the CDR3 is 16 residues. The V gene's germline CDR1 is MNHEY and CDR2 SMNVEV (reference sequence). CDR3 nucleotide sequence: TGTGCCAGCAGTTTAGGTAGCGGGGGCATAGCCACTGAAGCTTTCTTT. This translates into CASSLGSGGIATEAFF.

The V call is TRBV5-6, the J call TRBJ2-7; D might be TRBD1 (6 bases). This CDR3 contains 13 residues. V was trimmed by 4 bases and J by 8 bases, leaving 16 bases between them. Germline V gene lookup returns CDR1 SGHDT and CDR2 YYEEEE. The CDR3 nucleotides read TGTGCCAGCAGCACAGGGTCCTACGTCAAGCAGTACTTC. Translated: CASSTGSYVKQYF.

In DNA form, the CDR3 reads TGTGCCAGCAGCCAAGAAATACGGGACACCAACGAGCAGTACTTC. As protein: CASSQEIRDTNEQYF. The chain recombines TRBV3-1 (or the pseudogene TRBV3-2) with TRBJ2-7; TRBD1 is a possible D gene (6 bases). Germline-derived CDR1 and CDR2 are LGHDT and YNNKEL (reference sequence). V lost 0 bases and J lost 5, with 14 bases in between. CDR3 length equals 15 residues.